This T cell receptor beta chain was sequenced during a study of OX40 agonist ivuxolimab in advanced cancers. Study-wide results and limits: The study observed clonal expansion of CD4+ and CD8+ blood T cells by week 6 at 0.1 to 3.0 mg/kg.

Assay used: immunoSEQ multiplex PCR; TCRdb lists only in-frame clones, some missing. The sample gives roughly 91,000 clones, around nine tenths of which show up once; around 0.76% is in the top ten. Details on this clone: Its target is unknown.

The clonotype originates from an adult with an advanced solid tumor such as melanoma, head and neck, liver or kidney cancer. The specimen was CD4+ or CD8+ T cells sorted from blood, collected in a trial of the OX40 agonist ivuxolimab.

CDR3 region: CASSTRDRDEAFF. In DNA form, the CDR3 reads TGTGCCAGCTCCACCCGGGACAGGGACGAAGCTTTCTTT. The chain has TRBV18 and TRBJ1-1; 9 bases align to TRBD1. Germline CDR1 reads KGHSH; CDR2 reads LQKENI. V shed 6 bases and J 8 bases; nucleotides not matched to a gene: 7. The CDR3 length is 13 residues. The whole variable domain, remainder taken from reference TRBV18 and TRBJ1-1, is NAGVMQNPRHLVRRRGQEARLRCSPMKGHSHVYWYRQLPEEGLKFMVYLQKENIIDESGMPKERFSAEFPKEGPSILRIQQVVRGDSAAYFCASSTRDRDEAFFGQGTRLTVV.